This T cell receptor beta chain was sequenced in a study of CXCR3-negative and CXCR3-positive naive CD8 T cells. Study summary: The libraries yielded about 135 million TRB reads, about 1.5 +/- 0.3 million each.

UMI-labeled TRB cDNA libraries were prepared by 5' RACE. With the 5' RACE reads reprocessed, TCRdb shows one record per CDR3 protein and no DNA. This sample's clone table lists about 120,000 distinct CDR3 sequences. Broader study findings: Similar TRBV-TRBJ usage characterized naive CXCR3-negative and CXCR3-positive cells; memory cells differed. Naive CXCR3-positive cells had TRB CDR3s more hydrophobic than those of CXCR3-negative naive cells. Memory CD8+ cells showed much lower diversity, while both naive subsets displayed comparably high diversity.

A word on this clonotype: Its antigen is not identified.

The receptor was isolated from a human donor in good health. Some clones in this sample may be carry-over from other donors' samples. Material for sequencing was naive CXCR3+ CD8+ T cells from blood. Subset specified: CD45RO-CCR7+CD27+CD95- naive CD8+ T cells expressing CXCR3 (TNR3+).

This CDR3 is CASSPRKTEPTDTQYF. This chain connects TRBV7-9 to TRBJ2-3. CDR1 is SEHNR, CDR2 FQNEAQ, per germline (reference sequence). This CDR3 has 16 residues.